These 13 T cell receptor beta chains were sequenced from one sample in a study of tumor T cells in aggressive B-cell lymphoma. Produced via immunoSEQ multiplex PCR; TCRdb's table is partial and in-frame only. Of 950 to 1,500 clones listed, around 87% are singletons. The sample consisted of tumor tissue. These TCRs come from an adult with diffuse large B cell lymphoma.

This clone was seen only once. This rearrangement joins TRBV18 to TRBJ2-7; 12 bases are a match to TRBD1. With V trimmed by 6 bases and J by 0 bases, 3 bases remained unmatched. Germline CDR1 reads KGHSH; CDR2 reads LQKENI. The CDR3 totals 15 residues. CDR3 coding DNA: TGTGCCAGCTCCCGGGACAGGGGGCTCTCCTACGAGCAGTACTTC. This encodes CASSRDRGLSYEQYF. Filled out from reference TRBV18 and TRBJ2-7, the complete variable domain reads NAGVMQNPRHLVRRRGQEARLRCSPMKGHSHVYWYRQLPEEGLKFMVYLQKENIIDESGMPKERFSAEFPKEGPSILRIQQVVRGDSAAYFCASSRDRGLSYEQYFGPGTRLTVT.

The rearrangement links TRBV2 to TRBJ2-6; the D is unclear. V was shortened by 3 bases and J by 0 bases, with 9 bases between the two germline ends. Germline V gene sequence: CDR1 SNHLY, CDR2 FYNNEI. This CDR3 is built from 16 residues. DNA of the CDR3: TGTGCCAGCAGTGAGGGCCAGTTCTCTGGGGCCAACGTCCTGACTTTC. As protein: CASSEGQFSGANVLTF.

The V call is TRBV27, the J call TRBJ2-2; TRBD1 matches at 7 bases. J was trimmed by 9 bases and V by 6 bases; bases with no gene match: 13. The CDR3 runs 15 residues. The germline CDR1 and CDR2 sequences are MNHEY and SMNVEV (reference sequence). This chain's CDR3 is CASRSDRAATWELFF. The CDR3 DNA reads TGTGCCAGCAGATCAGACAGGGCTGCTACCTGGGAGCTGTTTTTT.

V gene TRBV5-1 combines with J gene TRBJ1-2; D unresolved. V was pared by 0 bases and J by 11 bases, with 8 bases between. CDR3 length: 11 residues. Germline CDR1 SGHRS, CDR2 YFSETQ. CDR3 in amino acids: CASSLGLLYTF. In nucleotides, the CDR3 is TGCGCCAGCAGCTTGGGGCTGCTGTACACCTTC.

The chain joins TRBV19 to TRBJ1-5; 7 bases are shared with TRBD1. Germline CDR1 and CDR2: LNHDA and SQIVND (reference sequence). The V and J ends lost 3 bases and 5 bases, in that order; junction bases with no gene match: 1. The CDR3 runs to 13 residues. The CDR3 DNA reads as TGTGCCAGTAGTATTAGGGGGCATCAGCCCCAGCATTTT. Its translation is CASSIRGHQPQHF.

The CDR3 is CASSSYDRRETQYF. CDR3 nucleotide sequence: TGCGCCAGCAGCTCCTACGACAGACGCGAGACCCAGTACTTC. The chain recombines TRBV5-1 with TRBJ2-5, with a possible D match to TRBD1 (5 bases). Germline V CDR1 and CDR2: SGHRS, YFSETQ. This CDR3 has 14 residues. V was cut by 3 bases and J by 5 bases, with 14 bases left in between.

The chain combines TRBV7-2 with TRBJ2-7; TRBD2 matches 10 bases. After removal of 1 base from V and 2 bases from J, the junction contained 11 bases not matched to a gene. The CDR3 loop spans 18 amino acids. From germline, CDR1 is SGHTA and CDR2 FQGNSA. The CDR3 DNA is TGTGCCAGCAGCTTAGTGGGTAGCGGGGGGCCGACGACCTACGAGCAGTACTTC. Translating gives CASSLVGSGGPTTYEQYF.

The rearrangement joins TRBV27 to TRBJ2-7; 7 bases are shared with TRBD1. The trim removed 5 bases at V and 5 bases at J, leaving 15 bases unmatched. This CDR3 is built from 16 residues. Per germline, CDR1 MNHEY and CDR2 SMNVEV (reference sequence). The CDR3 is CASSQDYDRVAHEQYF. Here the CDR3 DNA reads TGTGCCAGCAGTCAAGATTACGACAGGGTTGCCCACGAGCAGTACTTC.

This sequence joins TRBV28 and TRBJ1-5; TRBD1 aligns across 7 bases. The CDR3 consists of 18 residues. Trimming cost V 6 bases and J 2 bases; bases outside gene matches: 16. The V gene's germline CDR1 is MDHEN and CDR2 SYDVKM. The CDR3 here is CASRGDRESFNGNQPQHF. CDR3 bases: TGTGCCAGCAGAGGAGACAGGGAAAGTTTTAACGGCAATCAGCCCCAGCATTTT.

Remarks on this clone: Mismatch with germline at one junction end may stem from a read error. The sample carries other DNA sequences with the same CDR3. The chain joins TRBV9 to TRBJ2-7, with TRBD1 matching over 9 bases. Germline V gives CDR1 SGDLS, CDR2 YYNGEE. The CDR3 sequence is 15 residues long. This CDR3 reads CASSADPTGGYEQYF. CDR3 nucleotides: TGTGCTAGCAGCGCAGATCCGACAGGGGGCTACGAGCAGTACTTC.

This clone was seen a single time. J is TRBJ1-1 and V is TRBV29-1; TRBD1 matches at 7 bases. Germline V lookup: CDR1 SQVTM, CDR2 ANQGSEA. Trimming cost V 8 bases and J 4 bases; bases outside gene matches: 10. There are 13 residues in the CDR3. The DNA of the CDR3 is TGCAGCATAGATATAGGGGGCCGCACTGAAGCTTTCTTT. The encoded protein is CSIDIGGRTEAFF.

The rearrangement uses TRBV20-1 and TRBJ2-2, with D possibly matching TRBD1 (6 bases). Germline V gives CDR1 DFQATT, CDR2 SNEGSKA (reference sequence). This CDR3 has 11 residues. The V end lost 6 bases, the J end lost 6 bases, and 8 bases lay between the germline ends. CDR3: CSAKGAGELFF. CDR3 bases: TGCAGTGCGAAGGGGGCCGGGGAGCTGTTTTTT.

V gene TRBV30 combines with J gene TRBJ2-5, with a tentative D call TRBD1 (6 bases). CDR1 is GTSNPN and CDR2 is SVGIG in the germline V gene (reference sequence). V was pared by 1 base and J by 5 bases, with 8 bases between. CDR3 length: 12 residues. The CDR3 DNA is TGTGCCTGGAGTGCCGGACAGGAGACCCAGTACTTC. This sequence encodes CAWSAGQETQYF.